A selection of T cell receptor beta chains follows, all from one sample in a study of identifying expanded T cells in peripheral blood. Some clones are missing from TCRdb's copy, which holds only in-frame ones; the method was immunoSEQ multiplex PCR. This table has around 100,000 clones, around 88% appearing once. The sequencing sample was made of blood. Source of these receptors: a person aged 18 to 70 in good health. Both conserved end residues are part of each CDR3. The D gene is left open where the match is weak. Clone size is shown for a subset of rows, as once, few, many or a class of expanded clone.

length	size	V	J	D	DNA	CDR3
13	NA	TRBV15	TRBJ2-1	NA	TGTGCCACCAGAGTCTCCCCAATCAATGAGCAGTTCTTC	CATRVSPINEQFF
13	few	TRBV30	TRBJ1-4	TRBD1	TGTGCCTGGAGTGGATCGGACAGGGATGTGGTGTTTTTT	CAWSGSDRDVVFF
15	NA	TRBV19	TRBJ2-5	TRBD1	TGTGCCAGTAGTATATCGGGACAGGAACAAGAGACCCAGTACTTC	CASSISGQEQETQYF
13	few	TRBV7-2	TRBJ1-6	NA	TGTGCCAGCAGCTTAAGGGACCTTCCACCCCTCCACTTT	CASSLRDLPPLHF
16	NA	TRBV7-2	TRBJ2-1	TRBD1	TGTGCCAGCAGCTTATCGCTGGGACAGGGGGCAGATGAGCAGTTCTTC	CASSLSLGQGADEQFF
15	NA	TRBV4-3	TRBJ1-1	NA	TGCGCCAGCAGCCTGGTAATCCGTCAAGGCACTGAAGCTTTCTTT	CASSLVIRQGTEAFF
13	few	TRBV7-2	TRBJ1-2	NA	TGTGCCAGCAGCTTAGATAGGGCAGGTGGCTACACCTTC	CASSLDRAGGYTF
19	NA	TRBV7-2	TRBJ1-3	NA	TGTGCCAGCAGTCCAACCGGACAGTCGGGCGTCGGTTTTGGAAACACCATATATTTT	CASSPTGQSGVGFGNTIYF
12	NA	TRBV2	TRBJ2-7	NA	TGTGCCAGTTTGACAGACGGCTACGAGCAGTACTTC	CASLTDGYEQYF
13	NA	TRBV6-6	TRBJ1-2	TRBD1	TGTGCCAGCAGGTACAGACAGGGCCATGGCTACACCTTC	CASRYRQGHGYTF
14	NA	TRBV27	TRBJ2-3	NA	TGTGCCACGGCTAGCCCGAGAAGCACAGATACGCAGTATTTT	CATASPRSTDTQYF
16	NA	TRBV5-6	TRBJ1-1	NA	TGTGCCAGCAGCTCCTCCCGAGGGAAGATGAACACTGAAGCTTTCTTT	CASSSSRGKMNTEAFF
15	once	TRBV15	TRBJ2-7	NA	TGTGCCACCAGCAGAGGTCTAGCGAGGGCCTACGAGCAGTACTTC	CATSRGLARAYEQYF
15	NA	TRBV10-1	TRBJ2-3	NA	TGCGCCAGCAGCACGACTAGATCAGACACAGATACGCAGTATTTT	CASSTTRSDTDTQYF
15	NA	TRBV7-2	TRBJ2-5	TRBD2	TGTGCCAGCAGGCCCCCGGGGGGGGAAACGGAGACCCAGTACTTC	CASRPPGGETETQYF
14	NA	TRBV5-1	TRBJ1-3	TRBD1	TGCGCCAGCAGCGAGACAGGGTCTGGAAACACCATATATTTT	CASSETGSGNTIYF
11	NA	TRBV4-1	TRBJ2-1	NA	TGCGCCAGCAGCCAGGGCAATGAGCAGTTCTTC	CASSQGNEQFF
14	NA	TRBV19	TRBJ1-5	TRBD1	TGTGCCAGTAGAGGGACAGGGGATAGTCAGCCCCAGCATTTT	CASRGTGDSQPQHF